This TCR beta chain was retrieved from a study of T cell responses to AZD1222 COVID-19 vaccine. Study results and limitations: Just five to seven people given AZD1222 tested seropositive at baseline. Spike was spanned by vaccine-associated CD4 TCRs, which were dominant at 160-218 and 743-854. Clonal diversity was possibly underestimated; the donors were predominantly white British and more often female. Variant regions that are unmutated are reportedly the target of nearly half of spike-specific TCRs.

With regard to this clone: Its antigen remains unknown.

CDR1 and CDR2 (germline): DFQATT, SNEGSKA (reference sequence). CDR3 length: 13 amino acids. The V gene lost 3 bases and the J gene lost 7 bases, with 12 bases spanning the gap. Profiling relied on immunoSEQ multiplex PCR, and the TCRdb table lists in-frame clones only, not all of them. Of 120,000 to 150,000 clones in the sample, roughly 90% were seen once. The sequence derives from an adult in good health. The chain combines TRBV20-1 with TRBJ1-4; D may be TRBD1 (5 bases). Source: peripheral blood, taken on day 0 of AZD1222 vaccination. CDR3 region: CSASVRATEKLFF. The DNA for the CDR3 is TGCAGTGCTAGTGTCAGGGCCACTGAAAAACTGTTTTTT.